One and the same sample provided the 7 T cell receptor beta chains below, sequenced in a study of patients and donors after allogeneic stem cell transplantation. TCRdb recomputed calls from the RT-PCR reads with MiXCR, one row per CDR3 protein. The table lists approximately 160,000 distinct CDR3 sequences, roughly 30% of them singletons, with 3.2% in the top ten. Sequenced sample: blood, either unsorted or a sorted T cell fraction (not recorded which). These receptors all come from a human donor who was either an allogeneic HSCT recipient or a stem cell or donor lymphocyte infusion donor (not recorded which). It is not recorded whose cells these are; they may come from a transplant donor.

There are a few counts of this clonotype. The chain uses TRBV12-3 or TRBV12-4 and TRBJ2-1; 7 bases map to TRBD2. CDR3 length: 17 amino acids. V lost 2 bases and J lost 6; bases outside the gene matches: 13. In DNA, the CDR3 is TGTGCCAGCAGTTTATTTGGGAGGGGTAGGTATTCCAATGAGCAGTTCTTC. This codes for CASSLFGRGRYSNEQFF.

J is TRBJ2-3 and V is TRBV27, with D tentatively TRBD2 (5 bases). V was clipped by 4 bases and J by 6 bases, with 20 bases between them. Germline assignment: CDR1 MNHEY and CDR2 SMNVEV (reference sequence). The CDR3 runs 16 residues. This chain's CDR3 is CASSSLGASLKDTQYF. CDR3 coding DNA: TGTGCCAGCAGTTCTCTAGGCGCTAGCTTAAAGGATACGCAGTATTTT.

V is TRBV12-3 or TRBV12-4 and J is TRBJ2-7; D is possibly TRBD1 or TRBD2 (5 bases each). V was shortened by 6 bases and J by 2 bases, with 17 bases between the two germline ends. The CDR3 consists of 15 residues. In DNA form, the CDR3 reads TGTGCCAGCAGCTGGGGGAGTGCCTTACCCTACGAGCAGTACTTC. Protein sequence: CASSWGSALPYEQYF.

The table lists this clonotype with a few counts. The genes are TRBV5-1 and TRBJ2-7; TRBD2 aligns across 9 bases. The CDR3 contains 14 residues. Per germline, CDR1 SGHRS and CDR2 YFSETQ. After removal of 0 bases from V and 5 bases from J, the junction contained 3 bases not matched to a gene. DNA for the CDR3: TGCGCCAGCAGCTTGGGCGGGAGGGAAGACGAGCAGTACTTC. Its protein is CASSLGGREDEQYF.

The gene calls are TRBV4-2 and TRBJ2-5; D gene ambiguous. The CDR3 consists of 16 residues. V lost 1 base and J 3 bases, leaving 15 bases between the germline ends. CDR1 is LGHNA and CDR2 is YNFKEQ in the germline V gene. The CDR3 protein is CASSQARQAEEETQYF. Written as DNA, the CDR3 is TGTGCCAGCAGCCAAGCCCGACAAGCCGAGGAAGAGACCCAGTACTTC.

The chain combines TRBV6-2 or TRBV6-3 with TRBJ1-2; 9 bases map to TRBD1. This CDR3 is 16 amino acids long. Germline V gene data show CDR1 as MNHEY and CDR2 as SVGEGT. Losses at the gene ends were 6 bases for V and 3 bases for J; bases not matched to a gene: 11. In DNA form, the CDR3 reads TGTGCCAGCAGACCAAGGACAGGGGTTGGTGACTATGGCTACACCTTC. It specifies CASRPRTGVGDYGYTF.

The CDR3: CAICLAGGHEQYF. In DNA, the CDR3 is TGTGCCATCTGTCTAGCGGGAGGCCACGAGCAGTACTTC. The genes are TRBV10-3 and TRBJ2-7; 11 nucleotides line up with TRBD2. The CDR3 contains 13 residues. The junction had 5 bases not matched to a gene; V was cut back by 8 bases and J by 5 bases. Looked up from germline, CDR1 is ENHRY and CDR2 is SYGVKD.